The text below deals with one T cell receptor beta chain. These data belong to a study of shared clonotypes between healthy human individuals. The germline gives CDR1 SQVTM, CDR2 ANQGSEA. Trimming took off 7 bases at V and 5 bases at J, with 17 bases between the two ends. There are 13 residues in the CDR3. It was on ten immunoSEQ deep assay plates that unsorted PBMC DNA was sequenced. TCRdb's table, derived via immunoSEQ multiplex PCR, lists solely in-frame clones and lacks some. Seen here are hundreds of thousands of clones, 70% to 80% observed once, and the top ten hold about 11%. The donor cohort consisted entirely of Caucasian adults residing in Nashville, Tennessee.

This receptor was identified in a woman aged 40-49 years in good health. Some clones in this sample may be carry-over from other donors' samples. This chain connects TRBV29-1 to TRBJ2-5; D tentatively reads TRBD1 or TRBD2 (5 bases each). Sequencing input: PBMCs. CDR3 sequence: CSGLEVGAETQYF. CDR3 nucleotides: TGCAGCGGGCTTGAGGTCGGGGCTGAGACCCAGTACTTC.